This T cell receptor (beta chain) stems from a study of blood T cell repertoires in COVID-19. Using immunoSEQ multiplex PCR, the repertoire was profiled, and TCRdb retains in-frame clones only, with some absent. The repertoire has about 40,000 clones, roughly nine tenths of them found once; the top ten carry about a tenth. The CDR3 sequence is 14 residues long. Germline-derived CDR1 and CDR2 are SGHRS and YFSETQ. The germline V and J ends were trimmed by 7 bases and 6 bases, with 20 bases remaining between them. This TCR derives from a man in his fifties or sixties with active COVID-19. The chain links TRBV5-1 to TRBJ2-7; D is perhaps TRBD2 (7 bases). Sequencing was done on a sample of peripheral blood. CDR3 in amino acids: CASHRDYPPVEQYF. CDR3 bases: TGCGCCAGCCACAGGGACTACCCTCCCGTCGAGCAGTACTTC.